The 3 T cell receptor beta chains reported below all come from one sample, sequenced in a study of blood T cells in healthy people across ages. Combining a sample-barcoded 5' primer with a J-beta primer mix, a second PCR ran for roughly 7 to 11 cycles. TCRdb reprocessed the 5' RACE reads with MiXCR, giving one entry per CDR3 protein. The table records about 1 million distinct CDR3 sequences, around 43% of them present only once. Sequencing input: blood. These receptors were collected from a woman aged 55-70 years in good health.

This clonotype was counted between two and nine times. V is TRBV11-2 and J is TRBJ2-7; D possibly corresponds to TRBD1 (6 bases). This CDR3 region has 15 residues. Germline lookup yields CDR1 SGHAT and CDR2 FQNNGV. Trimming removed 2 bases at V and 7 bases at J, with 18 bases between. As DNA, the CDR3 is TGTGCCAGCAGCTTAAAGGTTGCAGGGGCGCGGGAGCAGTACTTC. It yields the protein CASSLKVAGAREQYF.

The V and J genes are TRBV3-1 and TRBJ2-1; weak D call: TRBD2 (5 bases). V lost 2 bases to trimming and J lost 4 bases, with 15 bases between them. Germline V gene lookup returns CDR1 LGHDT and CDR2 YNNKEL (reference sequence). The CDR3 totals 16 residues. The CDR3 loop reads CASSQPGSWAYNEQFF. CDR3 bases: TGTGCCAGCAGCCAACCTGGGAGCTGGGCTTACAATGAGCAGTTCTTC.

The table lists this clonotype with many counts. V and J are TRBV7-2 and TRBJ2-5, with 8 bases lining up with TRBD1. CDR1 and CDR2 from the germline V gene are SGHTA and FQGNSA. CDR3 length equals 13 residues. V was clipped by 3 bases and J by 5 bases; unmatched bases: 2. In DNA form, the CDR3 reads TGTGCCAGCAGCTTCACAGGGGGGGAGACCCAGTACTTC. This gives the protein CASSFTGGETQYF.